The clone carrying this T cell receptor beta chain was observed a few times. Sequenced by immunoSEQ multiplex PCR; TCRdb stores in-frame clones only, minus some. The table lists about 340,000 clones, about 92% of them singletons. The trim removed 6 bases at V and 14 bases at J, leaving 12 bases unmatched. CDR3 length: 14 residues. Per the germline V gene, CDR1 is MNHEY and CDR2 is SVGEGT. Ages ranged from about 18 to 89 years, with residence in around 24 US areas. Donors were grouped by their self-reported clinical history. The data derive from a study of blood T cell repertoires in COVID-19. Study-level background: Sites in the United States, Italy and Spain provided acute and convalescent COVID-19 samples. PBMCs, B-cell-depleted T cells, or T cells were the source of the cDNA or gDNA that made up the material.

The J gene is TRBJ2-5, the V gene TRBV6-2 or TRBV6-3, with TRBD2 matching over 13 bases. The clonotype comes from a woman under 40 who had recovered from COVID-19. The sample was PBMCs or T cells enriched from blood (not recorded which). The CDR3, as DNA: TGTGCCAGCAGCAGCCCGGGACTAGCGGGGAGGGGTTACTTC. Residues: CASSSPGLAGRGYF.